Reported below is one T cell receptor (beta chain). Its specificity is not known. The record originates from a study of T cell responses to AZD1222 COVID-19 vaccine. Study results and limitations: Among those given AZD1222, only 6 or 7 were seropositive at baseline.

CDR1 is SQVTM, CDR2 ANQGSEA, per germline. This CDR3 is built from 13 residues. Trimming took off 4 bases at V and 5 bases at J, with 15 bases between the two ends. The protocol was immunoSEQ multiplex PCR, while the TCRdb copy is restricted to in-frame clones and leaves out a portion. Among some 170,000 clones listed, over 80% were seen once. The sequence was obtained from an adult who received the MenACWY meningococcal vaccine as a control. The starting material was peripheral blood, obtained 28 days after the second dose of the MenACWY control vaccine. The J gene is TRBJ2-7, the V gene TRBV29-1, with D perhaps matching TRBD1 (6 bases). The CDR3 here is CSVGEVRGHEQYF. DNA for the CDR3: TGCAGCGTTGGGGAAGTCAGGGGCCACGAGCAGTACTTC.